The 17 T cell receptor beta chains in this list originate from one sample, sequenced in a study of T cell clonotyping in hematopoietic cell transplantation. The repertoire was sequenced with immunoSEQ multiplex PCR; TCRdb's copy has only in-frame clones and lacks some. Of 5,000 to 7,000 clones in the sample, around 84% were seen once. Time point in this sample: recipient sample about 28 days before transplant, after cytoreduction. The sequenced sample was peripheral blood mononuclear cells, obtained before stem cell transplant. The receptor source for this set is a man aged 60 to 69 with acute myeloid leukemia. Some clones in this sample may be carry-over from other donors' samples.

This rearrangement joins TRBV5-1 to TRBJ1-1; TRBD1 might be the D (6 bases). This CDR3 contains 14 residues. V gave up 3 bases and J gave up 1 base, with 10 bases separating them. The germline V gene encodes CDR1 SGHRS and CDR2 YFSETQ. Written as DNA, the CDR3 is TGCGCCAGCAGCTCCCCGACAGGGAACACTGAAGCTTTCTTT. Protein: CASSSPTGNTEAFF. The full variable domain, completed using reference TRBV5-1 and TRBJ1-1, is KAGVTQTPRYLIKTRGQQVTLSCSPISGHRSVSWYQQTPGQGLQFLFEYFSETQRNKGNFPGRFSGRQFSNSRSEMNVSTLELGDSALYLCASSSPTGNTEAFFGQGTRLTVV.

This clone was seen once. This chain connects TRBV28 to TRBJ1-4, with 10 positions matching TRBD1. This CDR3 contains 15 residues. Germline V gene data show CDR1 as MDHEN and CDR2 as SYDVKM. Trimming at V came to 2 bases and at J to 8 bases, leaving 5 bases not matched to a gene. CDR3 region: CASSLVGTGAEKLFF. CDR3 bases: TGTGCCAGCAGTTTAGTCGGGACAGGGGCGGAAAAACTGTTTTTT.

The genes are TRBV6-5 and TRBJ1-2; D is perhaps TRBD1 (5 bases). This CDR3 is 14 amino acids long. Trimming removed 2 bases at V and 3 bases at J, with 10 bases between. Per the germline V gene, CDR1 is MNHEY and CDR2 is SVGAGI. The CDR3 region is CASSYQQAYYGYTF. The CDR3 DNA reads as TGTGCCAGCAGTTACCAACAGGCGTACTATGGCTACACCTTC.

The rearrangement uses TRBV7-8 and TRBJ2-1, with 8 bases that match TRBD2. The germline CDR1 and CDR2 sequences are SGHVS and FQNEAQ. The V gene end was trimmed by 7 bases and the J gene end by 7 bases; junction bases not matched to a gene: 12. The CDR3 covers 15 residues. In DNA, the CDR3 is TGTGCCAGCAACCTGTGGGGACTAGACCCTAATGAGCAGTTCTTC. This codes for CASNLWGLDPNEQFF.

The rearrangement uses TRBV27 and TRBJ1-2, with D uncertain. The CDR3 has 13 amino acids. With 2 bases removed from V and 3 bases from J, the gap between germline ends came to 7 bases. Germline CDR1 and CDR2: MNHEY and SMNVEV (reference sequence). Here the CDR3 DNA reads TGTGCCAGCAGTTTAGACGGGTACTATGGCTACACCTTC. Amino acid sequence: CASSLDGYYGYTF.

This chain joins TRBV9 and TRBJ2-3; 12 bases agree with TRBD2. Germline V CDR1 and CDR2: SGDLS, YYNGEE. V trimming: 3 bases; J trimming: 6 bases; junction bases outside the gene matches: 2. CDR3 length: 14 residues. CDR3 sequence: CASSDTSGGDTQYF. CDR3 sequence (DNA): TGTGCCAGCAGCGACACTAGCGGGGGGGATACGCAGTATTTT.

For this clone: Because the CDR3 is missing its conserved closing phenylalanine or tryptophan, this is likely a read error. The DNA is omitted, as the CDR3 cannot be located on it reliably, and the CDR3 follows TCRdb's listing. The chain links TRBV5-1 to TRBJ2-7; the tabulated D call, TRBD1, remains unverified against the DNA. Germline V gives CDR1 SGHRS, CDR2 YFSETQ. The CDR3 is 11 residues long, ends included. This chain's CDR3 is CASSSGQGEHM.

The CDR3 sequence: CASSIGTGGNSPLHF. The DNA of the CDR3 is TGTGCCAGTAGTATAGGCACAGGGGGCAATTCACCCCTCCACTTT. The chain combines TRBV19 with TRBJ1-6, with 9 bases lining up with TRBD1. Germline CDR1 and CDR2: LNHDA and SQIVND (reference sequence). The CDR3 spans 15 residues. V was pared by 1 base and J by 7 bases, with 2 bases of the junction left unmatched.

The count of this clone is one. The J gene is TRBJ2-1, the V gene TRBV28, with D tentatively TRBD2 (5 bases). Trimming shortened V by 6 bases and J by 6 bases, and 12 bases separated the two germline ends. The CDR3 totals 13 residues. Germline CDR1 and CDR2: MDHEN and SYDVKM. As DNA, the CDR3 is TGTGCCAGCAGCACTACTAGGTCCAATGAGCAGTTCTTC. The encoded protein is CASSTTRSNEQFF.

The chain joins TRBV2 to TRBJ1-5; 10 bases map to TRBD1. Germline V gene lookup returns CDR1 SNHLY and CDR2 FYNNEI. This CDR3 has 14 residues. V gave up 1 base and J gave up 6 bases; unmatched junction bases: 0. The CDR3 region is CASSEGTGGQPQHF. CDR3 bases: TGTGCCAGCAGTGAAGGGACAGGGGGTCAGCCCCAGCATTTT.

This clone was detected only a few times. The J gene is TRBJ1-2, the V gene TRBV30, with a tentative D call TRBD1 (6 bases). CDR3 length: 12 residues. Germline V lookup: CDR1 GTSNPN, CDR2 SVGIG (reference sequence). V dropped 4 bases and J dropped 10 bases, with 16 bases sitting between them. This chain's CDR3 is CAWTRDKGIYTF. DNA of the CDR3: TGTGCCTGGACTCGGGACAAAGGAATCTACACCTTC. Combining the CDR3 with reference TRBV30 and TRBJ1-2 gives the whole variable domain SQTIHQWPATLVQPVGSPLSLECTVEGTSNPNLYWYRQAAGRGLQLLFYSVGIGQISSEVPQNLSASRPQDRQFILSSKKLLLSDSGFYLCAWTRDKGIYTFGSGTRLTVV.

This chain links TRBV7-2 with TRBJ2-5; D perhaps matches TRBD2 (6 bases). Per germline, CDR1 SGHTA and CDR2 FQGNSA. The CDR3 contains 15 residues. Between the trimmed V and J ends, which lost 3 bases and 6 bases, there was a span of 17 bases. The CDR3 reads CASSLGGSVVKTQYF. DNA of the CDR3: TGTGCCAGCAGCTTGGGGGGATCGGTAGTTAAGACCCAGTACTTC.

The chain uses TRBV5-1 and TRBJ2-2, with 7 positions matching TRBD1. Germline CDR1 SGHRS, CDR2 YFSETQ. Germline trimming cut 5 bases from V and 4 bases from J; bases unmatched to any gene: 8. CDR3 length equals 15 residues. In DNA form, the CDR3 reads TGCGCCAGCAGTCAAAGGGGGCTAGGCACCGGGGAGCTGTTTTTT. Encoded protein: CASSQRGLGTGELFF.

There are a few counts of this clone. This chain joins TRBV6-4 and TRBJ2-7, with D possibly called TRBD1 or TRBD2 (6 bases each). The CDR3 totals 14 residues. Germline assignment: CDR1 MRHNA and CDR2 SNTAGT. V was clipped by 6 bases and J by 6 bases, with 18 bases between them. The CDR3 here is CASRSQGLRLEQYF. CDR3 in DNA: TGTGCCAGCAGGTCACAGGGACTTCGGCTCGAGCAGTACTTC.

The CDR3 region is CASSSGQATNEKLFF. The CDR3 region has the DNA TGTGCCAGCAGCTCCGGCCAGGCAACTAATGAAAAACTGTTTTTT. The chain joins TRBV7-2 to TRBJ1-4; no definite D call. In germline, CDR1 is SGHTA, CDR2 FQGNSA. The V end lost 4 bases, the J end lost 0 bases, and 9 bases lay between the germline ends. This CDR3 region has 15 residues.

This chain connects TRBV7-2 to TRBJ2-4; 7 nucleotides align to TRBD2. V gave up 2 bases and J gave up 3 bases; unmatched junction bases: 4. This CDR3 contains 15 residues. Germline loops: CDR1 SGHTA, CDR2 FQGNSA. CDR3 sequence: CASSLFGEGKNIQYF. CDR3 DNA sequence: TGTGCCAGCAGCTTATTCGGGGAGGGCAAAAACATTCAGTACTTC.

The V gene is TRBV4-3, the J gene TRBJ1-3; weak D call: TRBD1 (5 bases). The CDR3 loop spans 16 amino acids. Trimming took off 0 bases at V and 5 bases at J, with 14 bases between the two ends. Per the germline V gene, CDR1 is LGHNA and CDR2 is YSLEER. The CDR3 loop is CASSQDRGHGRNTIYF. In DNA form, the CDR3 reads TGCGCCAGCAGCCAAGATCGGGGCCACGGGAGAAACACCATATATTTT.